This TCR beta chain was recorded in a study of CD8 T cells in ankylosing spondylitis. This clonotype was seen at least ten times. Antigen unknown. Study-wide results and limits: Reports say disease-linked clones showed up significantly more in matched ankylosing spondylitis synovial fluid. Disease-linked clones were CD8+ and relatively rare in peripheral blood. Several of the motif variants were reported before in synovial fluid and blood from reactive arthritis.

The TCR beta libraries were generated through quantitative 5'-RACE incorporating molecular barcodes. Using its own MiXCR run on the 5' RACE reads, TCRdb lists one record per CDR3 protein. The sample contains approximately 25,000 distinct CDR3 sequences, less than 3% of which appear only once. V was clipped by 0 bases and J by 0 bases; unmatched bases: 4. CDR1 SGDLS and CDR2 YYNGEE come from the germline V gene. This CDR3 comprises 16 residues. The J gene is TRBJ2-3, the V gene TRBV9, with 7 bases fitting TRBD2. Sequencing input: blood, either unsorted or a sorted T cell fraction (not recorded which). The origin of this receptor is a female donor with ankylosing spondylitis or in good health (not recorded which). In DNA, the CDR3 is TGTGCCAGCAGCGTAGCGCCCGGGAGGAGCACAGATACGCAGTATTTT. Protein sequence: CASSVAPGRSTDTQYF.